These 15 T cell receptor beta chains originate from one sample sequenced in a study of blood T cell repertoires in COVID-19. TCRdb's copy holds only in-frame clones and misses some; the assay was immunoSEQ multiplex PCR. The data contain about 160,000 clones, roughly 80% of them singletons. Sequencing used PBMCs or T cells enriched from blood (not recorded which). All receptors derive from a woman aged 45-60 years who had recovered from COVID-19.

This chain joins TRBV10-3 and TRBJ1-2; D is uncertain. Germline assignment: CDR1 ENHRY and CDR2 SYGVKD. V was trimmed by 0 bases and J by 4 bases, leaving 6 bases between them. The CDR3 runs 13 residues. The CDR3 loop is CAISESSGYGYTF. The CDR3 region has the DNA TGTGCCATCAGTGAGTCGTCGGGCTATGGCTACACCTTC.

The rearrangement links TRBV6-5 to TRBJ1-2; 11 bases line up with TRBD1. Germline V lookup: CDR1 MNHEY, CDR2 SVGAGI. J was trimmed by 6 bases and V by 0 bases; bases with no gene match: 3. The CDR3 sequence is 15 residues long. The CDR3 DNA reads TGTGCCAGCAGTTACTCAGGACAGGGGGCGGATGGCTACACCTTC. It yields the protein CASSYSGQGADGYTF.

The V call is TRBV28, the J call TRBJ2-7, with D maybe TRBD1 (6 bases). V shed 5 bases and J shed 4 bases, with 9 bases lying between them. The CDR3 loop spans 12 amino acids. Germline V gives CDR1 MDHEN, CDR2 SYDVKM. CDR3 coding DNA: TGTGCCAGCAGTGGACAGTGGTACGAGCAGTACGTC. Translating gives CASSGQWYEQYV.

The V gene is TRBV3-1 (or the pseudogene TRBV3-2), the J gene TRBJ1-3; D not resolved. Trimming removed 5 bases from V and 3 bases from J, with 11 bases in between. CDR1 is LGHDT, CDR2 YNNKEL, per germline (reference sequence). The CDR3 runs to 14 residues. The DNA for the CDR3 is TGTGCCAGCAGCGCCGCGGCTCGTGGAAACACCATATATTTT. Translated: CASSAAARGNTIYF.

The chain is built from TRBV19 and TRBJ2-2; D is perhaps TRBD1 (5 bases). CDR1 LNHDA and CDR2 SQIVND come from the germline V gene (reference sequence). Trimming took 5 bases from V and 2 from J, leaving 9 bases between them. The CDR3 runs to 14 residues. CDR3: CASSRRANTGELFF. The DNA for the CDR3 is TGTGCCAGTAGTCGCAGGGCCAACACCGGGGAGCTGTTTTTT. The complete variable domain, with remaining parts taken from reference TRBV19 and TRBJ2-2, reads DGGITQSPKYLFRKEGQNVTLSCEQNLNHDAMYWYRQDPGQGLRLIYYSQIVNDFQKGDIAEGYSVSREKKESFPLTVTSAQKNPTAFYLCASSRRANTGELFFGEGSRLTVL.

This chain joins TRBV10-3 and TRBJ1-5, with 7 bases aligning to TRBD1. V lost 5 bases and J lost 4; bases outside the gene matches: 2. This CDR3 has 13 amino acids. Germline CDR1 is ENHRY and CDR2 is SYGVKD. CDR3 protein: CAISPGQNQPQHF. CDR3 DNA: TGTGCCATCAGTCCGGGACAGAATCAGCCCCAGCATTTT.

This chain joins TRBV6-2 or TRBV6-3 and TRBJ2-2; TRBD1 matches 7 bases. CDR3 length: 12 amino acids. In germline, CDR1 is MNHEY, CDR2 SVGEGT. J lost 6 bases, V lost 5 bases, and 0 bases had no gene match. The CDR3 DNA sequence: TGTGCCAGCAGTCAGGGGGCCGGGGAGCTGTTTTTT. This gives the protein CASSQGAGELFF.

The chain has TRBV5-5 and TRBJ1-6; the D is unclear. The germline V gene encodes CDR1 SGHKS and CDR2 YYEKEE (reference sequence). Deletions cut 0 bases from V and 9 bases from J, with 7 bases between. This CDR3 has 13 amino acids. The DNA of the CDR3 is TGTGCCAGCAGCTTGGAGGGAGGTTCACCCCTCCACTTT. Its translation is CASSLEGGSPLHF. Supplemented by reference TRBV5-5 and TRBJ1-6, the full variable domain reads DAGVTQSPTHLIKTRGQQVTLRCSPISGHKSVSWYQQVLGQGPQFIFQYYEKEERGRGNFPDRFSARQFPNYSSELNVNALLLGDSALYLCASSLEGGSPLHFGNGTRLTVT.

This clone came up once. V usage is TRBV9 and J usage is TRBJ2-1; tentatively, D is TRBD2 (6 bases). Trimming shortened V by 0 bases and J by 1 base, and 11 bases separated the two germline ends. The CDR3 runs to 16 residues. Germline V CDR1 and CDR2: SGDLS, YYNGEE. CDR3 in amino acids: CASSVGRGTSYNEQFF. CDR3 sequence (DNA): TGTGCCAGCAGCGTAGGGAGGGGCACGTCCTACAATGAGCAGTTCTTC.

The chain combines TRBV27 with TRBJ2-2; no definite D call. The CDR3 covers 13 residues. Germline V CDR1 and CDR2: MNHEY, SMNVEV (reference sequence). V was cut by 2 bases and J by 6 bases, with 7 bases left in between. In DNA, the CDR3 is TGTGCCAGCAGTTTAGTAGATTCCGGGGAGCTGTTTTTT. This translates into CASSLVDSGELFF.

The gene calls are TRBV6-5 and TRBJ2-1, with a possible D match to TRBD2 (6 bases). Germline assignment: CDR1 MNHEY and CDR2 SVGAGI. CDR3 length: 16 amino acids. The V gene lost 1 base and the J gene lost 1 base, with 11 bases spanning the gap. The CDR3 reads CASSYFGGPSYNEQFF. The CDR3 coding sequence is TGTGCCAGCAGTTACTTCGGGGGACCGTCCTACAATGAGCAGTTCTTC.

This chain uses TRBV5-4 with TRBJ1-2; 11 bases agree with TRBD1. The germline V gene encodes CDR1 SGHNT and CDR2 YYREEE (reference sequence). The trim removed 4 bases at V and 5 bases at J, leaving 10 bases unmatched. There are 16 residues in the CDR3. The CDR3: CASSPTGTGGLYGYTF. The CDR3 DNA follows: TGTGCCAGCAGCCCAACCGGGACAGGGGGTTTATATGGCTACACCTTC.

The chain links TRBV12-3 or TRBV12-4 to TRBJ1-1; no clear D gene. The CDR3 extends over 12 amino acids. The ends were cut back, 2 bases at V and 11 bases at J, with 12 bases in the middle. The CDR3 is CASSLHADRAFF. Written as DNA, the CDR3 is TGTGCCAGCAGTTTACATGCGGATAGGGCTTTCTTT.

This chain uses TRBV10-1 with TRBJ1-2; D possibly corresponds to TRBD1 (6 bases). CDR1 is WNHNN and CDR2 is SYGVQD in the germline V gene (reference sequence). V shed 8 bases and J shed 3 bases, with 19 bases lying between them. The CDR3 has 15 amino acids. CDR3 bases: TGCGCCAGCCAAAGGCAGGGGACCCCAGACTATGGCTACACCTTC. Its translation: CASQRQGTPDYGYTF.

This rearrangement joins TRBV19 to TRBJ2-5; 7 bases align to TRBD1. V was pared by 6 bases and J by 5 bases, with 12 bases of the junction left unmatched. The CDR3 loop spans 15 amino acids. Germline V gene sequence: CDR1 LNHDA, CDR2 SQIVND (reference sequence). The CDR3: CASRSEGAALETQYF. DNA of the CDR3: TGTGCCAGTAGGAGCGAGGGGGCGGCTTTGGAGACCCAGTACTTC.